This T cell receptor (beta chain) appears in the sequencing data of a study of response to subunit inactivated influenza vaccine. This clonotype was detected a few times. Its antigen is still unknown. This CDR3 has 15 residues. Germline V lookup: CDR1 SGHAT, CDR2 FQNNGV. V was trimmed by 3 bases and J by 5 bases, leaving 14 bases between them. Whole-study findings and limits: Authors suggested each seasonal flu vaccination may recruit only limited numbers of new T cells.

Each CDR3 protein gets one entry after TCRdb re-called the RT-PCR reads with MiXCR. The data hold about 780,000 distinct CDR3 sequences, with around 18% observed a single time. J is TRBJ2-1 and V is TRBV11-2; D remains ambiguous. The sequence derives from a man in his forties or fifties who received an inactivated influenza vaccine. The source was PBMCs from blood, collected roughly 5 days after vaccination. The CDR3 sequence is CASSFIRVVDNEQFF. CDR3 DNA sequence: TGTGCCAGCAGCTTTATCCGGGTGGTTGACAATGAGCAGTTCTTC.